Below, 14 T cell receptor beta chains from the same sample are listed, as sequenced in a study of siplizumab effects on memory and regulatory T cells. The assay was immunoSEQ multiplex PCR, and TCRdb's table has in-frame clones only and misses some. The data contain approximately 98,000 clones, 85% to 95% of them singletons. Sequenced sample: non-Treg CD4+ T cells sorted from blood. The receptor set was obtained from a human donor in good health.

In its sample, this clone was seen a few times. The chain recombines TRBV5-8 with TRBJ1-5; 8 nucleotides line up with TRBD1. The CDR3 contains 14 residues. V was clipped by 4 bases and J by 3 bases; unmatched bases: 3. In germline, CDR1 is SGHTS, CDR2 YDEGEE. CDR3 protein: CASSQDRANQPQHF. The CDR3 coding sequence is TGTGCCAGCAGCCAGGACAGGGCCAATCAGCCCCAGCATTTT.

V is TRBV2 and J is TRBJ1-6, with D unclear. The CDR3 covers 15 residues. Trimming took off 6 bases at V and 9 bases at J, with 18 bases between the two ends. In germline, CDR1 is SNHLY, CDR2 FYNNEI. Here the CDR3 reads CASRAFTGVSSPLHF. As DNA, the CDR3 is TGTGCCAGCAGAGCCTTTACGGGAGTGAGTTCACCCCTCCACTTT.

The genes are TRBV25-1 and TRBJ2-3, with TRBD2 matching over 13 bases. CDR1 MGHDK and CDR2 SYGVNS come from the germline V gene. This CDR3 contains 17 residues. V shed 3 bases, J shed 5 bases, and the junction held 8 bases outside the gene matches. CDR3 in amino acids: CASSDRTSGSYEDTQYF. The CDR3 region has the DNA TGTGCCAGCAGTGATAGGACTAGCGGGAGTTATGAAGATACGCAGTATTTT.

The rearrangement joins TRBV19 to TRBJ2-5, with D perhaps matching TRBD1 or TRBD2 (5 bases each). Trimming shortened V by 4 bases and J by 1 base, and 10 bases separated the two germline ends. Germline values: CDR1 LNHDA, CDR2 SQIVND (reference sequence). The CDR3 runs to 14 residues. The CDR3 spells CASSTGTAQETQYF. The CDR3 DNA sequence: TGTGCCAGTAGTACGGGGACCGCCCAAGAGACCCAGTACTTC.

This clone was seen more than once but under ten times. The CDR3 nucleotides are TGTGCCAGCAGACACAGGGGGAACTATGGCTACACCTTC. Translated, it gives CASRHRGNYGYTF. V and J are TRBV5-4 and TRBJ1-2; TRBD1 matches 8 bases. V trimming: 5 bases; J trimming: 2 bases; junction bases outside the gene matches: 2. Germline V lookup: CDR1 SGHNT, CDR2 YYREEE (reference sequence). This CDR3 region has 13 residues.

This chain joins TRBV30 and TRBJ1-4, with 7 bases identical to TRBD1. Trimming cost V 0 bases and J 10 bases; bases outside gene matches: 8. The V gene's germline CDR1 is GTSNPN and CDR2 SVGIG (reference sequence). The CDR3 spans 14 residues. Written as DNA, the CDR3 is TGTGCCTGGAGTGTAGGTGTGGGACAGTTAAAACTGTTTTTT. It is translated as CAWSVGVGQLKLFF.

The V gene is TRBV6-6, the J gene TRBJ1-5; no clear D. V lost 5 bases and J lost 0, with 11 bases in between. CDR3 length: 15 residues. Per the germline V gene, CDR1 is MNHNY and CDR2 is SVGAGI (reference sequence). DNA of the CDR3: TGTGCCAGCAGTCAGTGGGTCTCTAGCAATCAGCCCCAGCATTTT. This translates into CASSQWVSSNQPQHF.

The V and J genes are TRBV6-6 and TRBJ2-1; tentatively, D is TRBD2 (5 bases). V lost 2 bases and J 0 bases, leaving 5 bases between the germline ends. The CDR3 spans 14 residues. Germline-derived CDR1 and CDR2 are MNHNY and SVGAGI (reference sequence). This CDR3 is CASSYEGSYNEQFF. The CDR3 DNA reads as TGTGCCAGCAGTTACGAGGGCTCCTACAATGAGCAGTTCTTC.

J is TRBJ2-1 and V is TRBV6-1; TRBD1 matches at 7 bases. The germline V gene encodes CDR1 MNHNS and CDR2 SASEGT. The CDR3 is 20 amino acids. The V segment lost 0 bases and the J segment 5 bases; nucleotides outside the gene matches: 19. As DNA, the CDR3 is TGTGCCAGCAGTGAAGCAGTAGGGGACAGTGCCGATCTAACTGACAATGAGCAGTTCTTC. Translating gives CASSEAVGDSADLTDNEQFF.

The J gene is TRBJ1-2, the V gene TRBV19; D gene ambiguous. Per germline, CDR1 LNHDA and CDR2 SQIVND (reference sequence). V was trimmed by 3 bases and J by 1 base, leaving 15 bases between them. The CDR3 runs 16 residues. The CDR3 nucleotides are TGTGCCAGTAGTATCGCGAAAGGCAGATTTAACTATGGCTACACCTTC. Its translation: CASSIAKGRFNYGYTF.

Written as DNA, the CDR3 is TGTGCCAGCTCCCGAGGCGGGGGGGCCAAAAACATTCAGTACTTC. It translates to CASSRGGGAKNIQYF. This chain connects TRBV18 to TRBJ2-4, with 8 bases aligning to TRBD2. V gave up 6 bases and J gave up 1 base; unmatched junction bases: 5. The CDR3 runs 15 residues. Germline CDR1 and CDR2: KGHSH and LQKENI.

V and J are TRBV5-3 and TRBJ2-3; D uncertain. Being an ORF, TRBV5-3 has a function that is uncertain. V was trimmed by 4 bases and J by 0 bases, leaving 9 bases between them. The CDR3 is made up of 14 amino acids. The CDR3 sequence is CARSLLPSTDTQYF. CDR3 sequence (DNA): TGTGCCAGAAGCCTTCTACCTAGCACAGATACGCAGTATTTT.

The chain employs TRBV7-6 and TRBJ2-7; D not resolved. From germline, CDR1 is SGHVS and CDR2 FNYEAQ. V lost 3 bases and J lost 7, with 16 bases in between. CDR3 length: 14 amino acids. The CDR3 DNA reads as TGTGCCAGCAGCTTGGTCACAAGCCCCCGAGAGCAGTACTTC. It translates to CASSLVTSPREQYF.

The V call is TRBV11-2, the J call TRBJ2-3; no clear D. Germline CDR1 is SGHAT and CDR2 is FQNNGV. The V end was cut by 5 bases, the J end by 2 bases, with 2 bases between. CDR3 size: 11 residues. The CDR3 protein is CASSVTDTQYF. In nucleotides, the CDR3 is TGTGCCAGCAGCGTCACAGATACGCAGTATTTT.